Listed below are T cell receptor beta chains from one sample, sequenced in a study of blood T cell repertoires in COVID-19. Clones were read by immunoSEQ multiplex PCR, and TCRdb kept only the in-frame ones, dropping some. In the table there are 120,000 to 150,000 clones, around four fifths of which are singletons. Specimen: peripheral blood. These TCRs come from a human donor in a cohort sampled during active COVID-19. CDR3s include the opening cysteine and the closing phenylalanine or tryptophan. The D gene is left open where the match is weak. Clone size is stated in some rows and not others, as once, few, many or a class when expanded.

TRBJ2-3	TRBV18	.	.	TGTGCCAGCTCACCACCCGCGCGGCCCACAGATACGCAGTATTTT	CASSPPARPTDTQYF
TRBJ1-1	TRBV6-1	.	TRBD1	TGTGCCAGCAGTGATGAGGGACAGGGACCTCCTGAAGCTTTCTTT	CASSDEGQGPPEAFF
TRBJ1-4	TRBV18	.	TRBD1	TGTGCCAGCTCACCACGGTCGGTCCAGGGGGCGAGTAATGAAAAACTGTTTTTT	CASSPRSVQGASNEKLFF
TRBJ1-6	TRBV5-6	once	TRBD1	TGTGCCAGCACAAGCCGCGGGACAGCGTCTTTTGGGTCACCCCTCCACTTT	CASTSRGTASFGSPLHF
TRBJ1-4	TRBV4-2	.	.	TGTGCCAGCAGCCAAGAGGGCCTACAGGGTGGCGAAAAACTGTTTTTT	CASSQEGLQGGEKLFF
TRBJ2-1	TRBV5-1	once	TRBD1	TGCGCCAGCAGCTTGGGGGGACAGAGCTCCTACAATGAGCAGTTCTTC	CASSLGGQSSYNEQFF
TRBJ2-5	TRBV18	.	.	TGTGCCAGCTCCACGACAGGAACCAGCGGCCTCCAAGAGACCCAGTACTTC	CASSTTGTSGLQETQYF
TRBJ2-1	TRBV24-1	.	.	TGTGCCACCAGCCGTGGGCAGGCAGGGTTGCAGTTCTTC	CATSRGQAGLQFF
TRBJ2-1	TRBV12-5	.	TRBD2	TGTGCTAGTGGTTTTGGACATGGCGGGAGCTTCTACAATGAGCAGTTCTTC	CASGFGHGGSFYNEQFF
TRBJ2-3	TRBV9	once	TRBD2	TGTGCCAGCAGCGGGACTAGCGGGGATACGCAGTATTTT	CASSGTSGDTQYF
TRBJ1-2	TRBV6-1	.	.	TGTGCCAGCAGTGAAACCGGGGGTCGTGGCTATGGCTACACCTTC	CASSETGGRGYGYTF
TRBJ1-3	TRBV4-1	.	TRBD1	TGCGCCAGCAGCCAGTTGCGACAGGGGGGAAACACCATATATTTT	CASSQLRQGGNTIYF
TRBJ1-1	TRBV30	once	TRBD1	TGTGCCTGGGGGACAGGGGCCACTGAAGCTTTCTTT	CAWGTGATEAFF
TRBJ2-7	TRBV6-5	.	.	TGTGCCAGCAGTTACGGGGCACACACCCCCTACGAGCAGTACTTC	CASSYGAHTPYEQYF
TRBJ2-2	TRBV27	.	.	TGTGCCAGCAGTTTTATAAGGGGCAGGAACACCGGGGAGCTGTTTTTT	CASSFIRGRNTGELFF
TRBJ2-3	TRBV3-1/TRBV3-2	once	TRBD2	TGTGCCAGCAGCCCACGTACTAGCGGGGGGAGGCGGACAGATACGCAGTATTTT	CASSPRTSGGRRTDTQYF
TRBJ1-2	TRBV19	.	.	TGTGCCAGTAGTACCAACAGGGATGGCTACACCTTC	CASSTNRDGYTF
TRBJ1-1	TRBV2	few	.	TGTGCCAGCAGTGAAGGCAATCACGGGACTGAAGCTTTCTTT	CASSEGNHGTEAFF
TRBJ2-3	TRBV19	.	TRBD2	TGTGCCAGTAGTAAGGATGCTAGCGGGAGTATCGCAGATACGCAGTATTTT	CASSKDASGSIADTQYF
TRBJ2-7	TRBV11-3	.	.	TGTGCCAGCAGCCGGAGTCAGTACGAGCAGTACTTC	CASSRSQYEQYF
TRBJ1-5	TRBV4-2	few	.	TGTGCCAGCAGCCAAGAGAGACGGACTGAGAGCAATCAGCCCCAGCATTTT	CASSQERRTESNQPQHF
TRBJ1-2	TRBV29-1	.	TRBD1	TGCAGTGGACAGGATGGCTACACCTTC	CSGQDGYTF
TRBJ1-1	TRBV20-1	.	.	TGCAGTGCTCGTGAGACGGAATGGGAGACTGAAGCTTTCTTT	CSARETEWETEAFF
TRBJ1-1	TRBV28	.	TRBD1	TGTGCCAGCAGTTTAACCGGGACAGGGCGGTCAGGCGTCACTGAAGCTTTCTTT	CASSLTGTGRSGVTEAFF
TRBJ1-2	TRBV4-1	.	TRBD1	TGCGCCAGCAGCGGACGACAGGGCGAATATGGCTACACCTTC	CASSGRQGEYGYTF
TRBJ2-1	TRBV21-1	few	.	TGTGCCAGCAGCAAAGAATTCGAGACTAACCGCAATGAGCAGTTCTTC	CASSKEFETNRNEQFF
TRBJ1-2	TRBV12-3/TRBV12-4	.	.	TGTGCCAGCAGACTGACACTTAACTATGGCTACACCTTC	CASRLTLNYGYTF
TRBJ2-7	TRBV15	once	TRBD1	TGTGCCACCAGCAGACTGGGGGACAGGGCGGACGAGCAGTACTTC	CATSRLGDRADEQYF
TRBJ2-7	TRBV5-1	.	TRBD2	TGCGCCAGCAGCCTGGGACTAGCGGGGGGCCTGGGCTCCTACGAGCAGTACTTC	CASSLGLAGGLGSYEQYF
TRBJ2-7	TRBV19	few	.	TGTGCCAGTAGCCCGGGTATCTTCTACGAGCAGTACTTC	CASSPGIFYEQYF
TRBJ2-7	TRBV19	.	.	TGTGCCAGTAGTATATCCGGGGTCTCCTACGAGCAGTACTTC	CASSISGVSYEQYF
TRBJ2-7	TRBV18	few	TRBD1	TGTGCCAGCTCACCATCCGGACAGGTGGACTCCTACGAGCAGTACTTC	CASSPSGQVDSYEQYF
TRBJ2-7	TRBV6-5	.	TRBD1	TGTGCCAGCGCAAGCGAACCGGGACAGAACTACGAGCAGTACTTC	CASASEPGQNYEQYF
TRBJ1-1	TRBV28	.	TRBD1	TGTGCCAGCAGTCACCGGACAGGGATTGAAGCTTTCTTT	CASSHRTGIEAFF